The clone carrying this T cell receptor (beta chain) was found a few times. Antigen: not known. This sample is part of a study of TIL therapy for anti-PD-1-resistant metastatic lung cancer. As for the study in general: Tumors were harvested before any PD-1/PD-L1 blockade. Tumors carried a median roughly 1.6 non-synonymous mutations per megabase. Median patient age was about 50, ranging roughly 35-75 years.

Sequencing used immunoSEQ v3. Libraries were prepared by immunoSEQ multiplex PCR; TCRdb keeps only in-frame clonotypes and omits some of them. This table holds 60,000 or so clones, under 75% found once. Study findings and constraints: TIL clonotype persistence in blood showed no apparent association with response.

Time point defined: pre-treatment sample, taken before nivolumab and TIL therapy. Germline assignment: CDR1 MDHEN and CDR2 SYDVKM. V was trimmed by 5 bases and J by 0 bases, leaving 16 bases between them. This CDR3 region has 17 residues. The TCR comes from a person aged 25-79 years with non-small cell lung cancer. This specimen was blood, taken at baseline. This sequence joins TRBV28 and TRBJ2-2, with D maybe TRBD1 (5 bases). The DNA of the CDR3 is TGTGCCAGCAGTATTTTCAGGGTTTTCCCGAACACCGGGGAGCTGTTTTTT. It specifies CASSIFRVFPNTGELFF. Combining the CDR3 with reference TRBV28 and TRBJ2-2 gives the whole variable domain DVKVTQSSRYLVKRTGEKVFLECVQDMDHENMFWYRQDPGLGLRLIYFSYDVKMKEKGDIPEGYSVSREKKERFSLILESASTNQTSMYLCASSIFRVFPNTGELFFGEGSRLTVL.